The present T cell receptor (beta chain) was sequenced within a study of cytomegalovirus exposure and HLA in healthy donors. Findings of the study overall: In an earlier analysis, in roughly 580 donors, most V segments appeared productive either ~87% or ~30% of the time. The authors enumerated 150 to 200 TCR beta chains as linked to cytomegalovirus.

Notes on this clone: Antigen specificity is unknown.

Germline lookup yields CDR1 MRHNA and CDR2 SNTAGT. The length of the CDR3 is 13 residues. V gave up 8 bases and J gave up 6 bases, with 15 bases separating them. A multiplex PCR was run with 60 Vbeta primers and 13 Jbeta primers. Produced via immunoSEQ multiplex PCR; TCRdb's table is partial and in-frame only. The sample lists more than 150,000 clones; 84% were seen once. Sequencing used PBMCs. This clonotype originated in a boy aged 10-17 years in good health and CMV-seronegative. The chain has TRBV6-4 and TRBJ2-3, with D possibly matching TRBD2 (5 bases). The chain's CDR3 is CASGRDAMDTQYF. CDR3 nucleotide sequence: TGTGCCAGCGGACGGGATGCGATGGATACGCAGTATTTT.